The 12 T cell receptor beta chains in this list originate from one sample, sequenced in a study of shared clonotypes between healthy human individuals. Using immunoSEQ multiplex PCR, the repertoire was profiled, and TCRdb retains in-frame clones only, with some absent. The table has roughly 2.2 million clones, approximately 93% seen once; the top ten hold about 0.39%. Sequencing used naive CD4+ T cells from PBMCs. Subset of the sample: CD45RA+ positively selected. The receptors derive from a man between 18 and 29 years old in good health. Some clones in this sample may be carry-over from other donors' samples.

The gene calls are TRBV18 and TRBJ2-2; no definite D call. The CDR3 length is 16 residues. Germline V gene sequence: CDR1 KGHSH, CDR2 LQKENI. The V and J ends lost 3 bases and 3 bases respectively, with 14 bases between them. CDR3 region: CASSPQLAKDTGELFF. The CDR3 DNA reads as TGTGCCAGCTCACCTCAGCTGGCTAAGGACACCGGGGAGCTGTTTTTT.

V gene TRBV7-6 combines with J gene TRBJ2-4; 12 positions agree with TRBD2. CDR1 and CDR2 from the germline V gene are SGHVS and FNYEAQ. This CDR3 comprises 19 residues. V lost 0 bases, J lost 7 bases, and 13 bases stayed unmatched. The CDR3 DNA is TGTGCCAGCAGCTTAGCCCCGACTAGCGGGAGTGGTGCGCGGAACATTCAGTACTTC. It yields the protein CASSLAPTSGSGARNIQYF. Variable domain in full (rest from reference TRBV7-6 and TRBJ2-4): GAGVSQSPRYKVTKRGQDVALRCDPISGHVSLYWYRQALGQGPEFLTYFNYEAQQDKSGLPNDRFSAERPEGSISTLTIQRTEQRDSAMYRCASSLAPTSGSGARNIQYFGAGTRLSVL.

The gene calls are TRBV4-2 and TRBJ1-2; D gene uncertain. Trimming took 1 base from V and 7 from J, leaving 13 bases between them. CDR3 length: 14 residues. Germline V gene sequence: CDR1 LGHNA, CDR2 YNFKEQ. CDR3 coding DNA: TGTGCCAGCAGCCAAGTAGGACTGGCCGGTGGCTACACCTTC. It specifies CASSQVGLAGGYTF.

The chain is built from TRBV5-6 and TRBJ1-2; 7 bases agree with TRBD1. The trim removed 5 bases at V and 4 bases at J, leaving 11 bases unmatched. CDR3 length equals 15 residues. Germline CDR1 SGHDT, CDR2 YYEEEE. CDR3 sequence reads: CASRSQGVKLYGYTF. CDR3 nucleotides: TGTGCCAGCAGAAGTCAGGGGGTGAAGCTCTATGGCTACACCTTC.

This clone was recorded a few times. V gene TRBV19 combines with J gene TRBJ1-1; TRBD1 matches 9 bases. The CDR3 totals 13 residues. CDR1 is LNHDA, CDR2 SQIVND, per germline (reference sequence). The J segment lost 5 bases and the V segment lost 6 bases, leaving 4 bases of the junction unmatched. The CDR3 here is CASRDRGETEAFF. The CDR3 bases are TGTGCCAGTAGGGACAGGGGAGAAACTGAAGCTTTCTTT. Complete variable domain (other parts from reference TRBV19 and TRBJ1-1): DGGITQSPKYLFRKEGQNVTLSCEQNLNHDAMYWYRQDPGQGLRLIYYSQIVNDFQKGDIAEGYSVSREKKESFPLTVTSAQKNPTAFYLCASRDRGETEAFFGQGTRLTVV.

This chain joins TRBV27 and TRBJ2-2; possible D gene TRBD1, 7 bases. Germline loops: CDR1 MNHEY, CDR2 SMNVEV (reference sequence). The CDR3 covers 16 residues. V lost 6 bases and J lost 4, with 18 bases in between. CDR3 sequence: CASRIRQGSGTGELFF. CDR3 bases: TGTGCCAGCAGGATTCGACAGGGTAGCGGCACCGGGGAGCTGTTTTTT.

This clone came up once. The V and J genes are TRBV6-1 and TRBJ2-5; D tentatively reads TRBD1 or TRBD2 (5 bases each). Germline V gene data show CDR1 as MNHNS and CDR2 as SASEGT. V shed 7 bases and J shed 7 bases, with 19 bases lying between them. CDR3 size: 14 residues. As DNA, the CDR3 is TGTGCCAGCATCCCGGGGCGGGCCGAATTGACCCAGTACTTC. Encoded protein: CASIPGRAELTQYF.

The genes are TRBV6-1 and TRBJ2-7, with D uncertain. This CDR3 comprises 15 residues. V was pared by 1 base and J by 0 bases, with 10 bases between. Germline values: CDR1 MNHNS, CDR2 SASEGT. The DNA of the CDR3 is TGTGCCAGCAGTGAAGAGGTAGGGTTCTCCTACGAGCAGTACTTC. Protein product: CASSEEVGFSYEQYF.

This chain connects TRBV28 to TRBJ2-2; the D gene is possibly TRBD2 (5 bases). V lost 5 bases and J 4 bases, leaving 11 bases between the germline ends. Germline CDR1 is MDHEN and CDR2 is SYDVKM. CDR3 length equals 14 residues. CDR3 region: CASSAGRVTGELFF. As DNA, the CDR3 is TGTGCCAGCAGTGCGGGCCGGGTCACCGGGGAGCTGTTTTTT.

V usage is TRBV9 and J usage is TRBJ2-5; 12 positions match TRBD1. The CDR3 has 20 residues. With V trimmed by 0 bases and J by 5 bases, 17 bases remained unmatched. Germline CDR1 and CDR2: SGDLS and YYNGEE. For the CDR3, the DNA is TGTGCCAGCAGCGTAGGTTCGAGGTTGGGGACAGGGGGCTTGGAGGAGACCCAGTACTTC. It codes for CASSVGSRLGTGGLEETQYF.

Here the CDR3 reads CSVAGLGRGTYEQYF. CDR3 nucleotides: TGCAGCGTTGCGGGGTTGGGGCGGGGAACCTACGAGCAGTACTTC. The rearrangement uses TRBV29-1 and TRBJ2-7; D possibly corresponds to TRBD2 (6 bases). Germline CDR1 is SQVTM and CDR2 is ANQGSEA. The length of the CDR3 is 15 residues. V lost 4 bases to trimming and J lost 2 bases, with 18 bases between them.

The gene calls are TRBV29-1 and TRBJ2-5; D is possibly TRBD2 (5 bases). The CDR3 is 13 residues long. V lost 6 bases, J lost 5 bases, and 16 bases lay in between. CDR1 is SQVTM and CDR2 is ANQGSEA in the germline V gene. CDR3 in DNA: TGCAGCGTAGATACAACGGAGCGGGAGACCCAGTACTTC. Amino acids: CSVDTTERETQYF.